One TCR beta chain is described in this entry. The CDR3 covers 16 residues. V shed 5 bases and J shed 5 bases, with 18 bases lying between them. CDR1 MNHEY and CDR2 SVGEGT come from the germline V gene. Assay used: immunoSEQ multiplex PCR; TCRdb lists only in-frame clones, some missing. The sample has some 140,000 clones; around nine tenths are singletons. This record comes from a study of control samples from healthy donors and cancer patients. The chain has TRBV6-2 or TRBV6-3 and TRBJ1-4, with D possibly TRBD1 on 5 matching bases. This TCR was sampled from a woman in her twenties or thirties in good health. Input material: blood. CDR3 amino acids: CASSRTPGTYNEKLFF. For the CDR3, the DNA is TGTGCCAGCAGTCGCACCCCGGGGACCTACAATGAAAAACTGTTTTTT.